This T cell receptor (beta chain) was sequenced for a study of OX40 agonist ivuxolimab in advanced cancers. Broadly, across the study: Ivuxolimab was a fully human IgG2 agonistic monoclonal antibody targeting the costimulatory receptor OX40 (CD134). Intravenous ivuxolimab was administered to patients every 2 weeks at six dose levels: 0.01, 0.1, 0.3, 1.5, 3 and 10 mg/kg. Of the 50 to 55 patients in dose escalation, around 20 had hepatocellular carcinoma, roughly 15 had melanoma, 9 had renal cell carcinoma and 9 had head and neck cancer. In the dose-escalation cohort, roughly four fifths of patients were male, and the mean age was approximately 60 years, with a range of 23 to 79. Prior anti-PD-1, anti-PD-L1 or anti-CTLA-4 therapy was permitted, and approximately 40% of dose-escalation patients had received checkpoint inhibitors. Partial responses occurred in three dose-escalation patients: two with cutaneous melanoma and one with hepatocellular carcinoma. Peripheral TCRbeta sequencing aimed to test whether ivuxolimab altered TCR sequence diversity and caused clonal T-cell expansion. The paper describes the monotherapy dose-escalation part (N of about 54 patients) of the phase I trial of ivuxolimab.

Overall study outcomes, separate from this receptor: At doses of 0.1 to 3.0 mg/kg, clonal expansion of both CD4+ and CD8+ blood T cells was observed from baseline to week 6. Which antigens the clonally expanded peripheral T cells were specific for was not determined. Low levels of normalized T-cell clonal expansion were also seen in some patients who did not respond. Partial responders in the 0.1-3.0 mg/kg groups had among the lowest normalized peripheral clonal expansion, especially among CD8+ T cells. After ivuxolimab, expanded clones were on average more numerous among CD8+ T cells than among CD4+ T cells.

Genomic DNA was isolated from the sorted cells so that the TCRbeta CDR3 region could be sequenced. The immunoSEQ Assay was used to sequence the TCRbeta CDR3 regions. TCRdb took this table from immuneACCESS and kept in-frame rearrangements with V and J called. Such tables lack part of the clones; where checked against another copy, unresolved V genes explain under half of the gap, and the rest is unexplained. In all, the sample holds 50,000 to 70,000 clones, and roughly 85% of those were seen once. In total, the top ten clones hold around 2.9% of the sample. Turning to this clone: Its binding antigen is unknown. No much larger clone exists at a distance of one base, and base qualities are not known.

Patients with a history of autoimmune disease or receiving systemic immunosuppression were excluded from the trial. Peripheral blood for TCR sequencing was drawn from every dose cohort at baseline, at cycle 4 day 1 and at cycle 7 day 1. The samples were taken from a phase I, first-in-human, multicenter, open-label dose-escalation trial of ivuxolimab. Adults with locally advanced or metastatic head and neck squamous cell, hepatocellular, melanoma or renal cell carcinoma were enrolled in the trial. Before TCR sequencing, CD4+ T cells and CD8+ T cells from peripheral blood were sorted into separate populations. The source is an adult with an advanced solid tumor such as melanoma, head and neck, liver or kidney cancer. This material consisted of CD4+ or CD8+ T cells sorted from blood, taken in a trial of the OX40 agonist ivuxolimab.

The DNA sequence is given as TGCAGCGTGTACGACAGCACCGGGGAGCTGTTTTTT. Translated, this is CSVYDSTGELFF. The chain links TRBV29-1 with TRBJ2-2; the best D guess is TRBD1, with 5 bases matching. CDR1 SQVTM and CDR2 ANQGSEA were looked up in the germline V gene. Its CDR3 holds 12 amino acids, cysteine through phenylalanine. Solely the CDR3 DNA is kept, with 36 bases framed from the first base. Cut back by 6 bases and 4 bases, the V and J ends lie 9 bases apart.